These 10 T cell receptor beta chains came from one sample sequenced in a study of blood T cell repertoires in COVID-19 (dated by TCRdb to between 2020 and 2021). The library was built by means of the immunoSEQ multiplex PCR assay. The clones in this table, taken by TCRdb from immuneACCESS, are in-frame only. Not every clone is retained; where verified, under half of the shortfall comes from an unresolved V gene, and the cause of the rest is unknown. The sample yields 75,000 to 90,000 clones; about 93% were counted once. The top ten clonotypes cover 5.5% to 6% of the sample. The sequencing sample was made of peripheral blood. These TCRs come from a human donor in a cohort sampled during active COVID-19.

The chain couples TRBV7-6 to TRBJ2-7, with TRBD1 matching over 7 bases. The germline gives CDR1 SGHVS, CDR2 FNYEAQ. This CDR3 contains 13 residues. The trim removed 5 bases at V and 6 bases at J, leaving 7 bases unmatched. The CDR3 protein is CASSPDRASEQYF. Written as DNA, the CDR3 is TGTGCCAGCAGCCCAGACAGGGCGAGCGAGCAGTACTTC.

The J gene is TRBJ1-2, the V gene TRBV2; weak D call: TRBD1 (5 bases). With 6 bases removed from V and 1 base from J, the gap between germline ends came to 9 bases. This CDR3 spans 13 amino acids. Germline V lookup: CDR1 SNHLY, CDR2 FYNNEI. The CDR3: CASRETVNYGYTF. CDR3 bases: TGTGCCAGCAGGGAGACAGTTAACTATGGCTACACCTTC.

The V call is TRBV7-9, the J call TRBJ1-2, with a possible D match to TRBD1 (6 bases). Germline V lookup: CDR1 SEHNR, CDR2 FQNEAQ (reference sequence). Trimming cost V 4 bases and J 5 bases, with 14 bases left between them. The CDR3 has 14 residues. The CDR3 is CASSSGAGVYGYTF. The CDR3 DNA follows: TGTGCCAGCAGCTCCGGGGCAGGGGTTTATGGCTACACCTTC. The full variable domain, rest sourced from reference TRBV7-9 and TRBJ1-2, is DTGVSQNPRHKITKRGQNVTFRCDPISEHNRLYWYRQTLGQGPEFLTYFQNEAQLEKSRLLSDRFSAERPKGSFSTLEIQRTEQGDSAMYLCASSSGAGVYGYTFGSGTRLTVV.

The chain links TRBV6-5 to TRBJ2-7; 9 positions agree with TRBD1. Germline values: CDR1 MNHEY, CDR2 SVGAGI. The CDR3 spans 14 residues. The ends lost 6 bases at V and 4 bases at J; junction bases unmatched: 7. CDR3 protein: CASRDGQGLYEQYF. In DNA form, the CDR3 reads TGTGCCAGCAGGGACGGACAGGGGTTATACGAGCAGTACTTC.

The chain uses TRBV4-2 and TRBJ2-2; D may be TRBD1 (6 bases). V dropped 5 bases and J dropped 2 bases, with 12 bases sitting between them. CDR3 length equals 15 residues. Germline CDR1 and CDR2: LGHNA and YNFKEQ. DNA of the CDR3: TGTGCCAGCAGCACCCGGACAGTTAACACCGGGGAGCTGTTTTTT. Its protein is CASSTRTVNTGELFF.

The genes are TRBV12-5 and TRBJ2-3, with D hard to call. Trimming took off 5 bases at V and 1 base at J, with 10 bases between the two ends. The germline gives CDR1 LGHNT, CDR2 FRNRAP. This CDR3 is built from 14 residues. The CDR3 DNA reads TGTGCTAGTGGTAATCTAATTCGCACAGATACGCAGTATTTT. This codes for CASGNLIRTDTQYF.

This chain uses TRBV19 with TRBJ2-5, with TRBD1 matching over 9 bases. This CDR3 spans 15 amino acids. The trim removed 4 bases at V and 4 bases at J, leaving 7 bases unmatched. CDR1 is LNHDA and CDR2 is SQIVND in the germline V gene (reference sequence). The chain's CDR3 is CASSTTGGGGETQYF. The CDR3 DNA follows: TGTGCCAGTAGTACGACAGGGGGAGGGGGAGAGACCCAGTACTTC.

For the CDR3, the DNA is TGTGCCAGCAGAGGAGACAGCCACAACTATGGCTACACCTTC. Translated: CASRGDSHNYGYTF. This chain connects TRBV2 to TRBJ1-2, with a weak D call TRBD1 (5 bases). Germline values: CDR1 SNHLY, CDR2 FYNNEI. V lost 6 bases, J lost 2 bases, and 13 bases lay in between. The CDR3 spans 14 residues.

The chain joins TRBV18 to TRBJ2-7; D is undetermined. The V end was cut by 2 bases, the J end by 3 bases, with 8 bases between. The CDR3 sequence is 13 residues long. In germline, CDR1 is KGHSH, CDR2 LQKENI. CDR3 protein: CASSPVSFYEQYF. In nucleotides, the CDR3 is TGTGCCAGCTCACCAGTTAGCTTCTACGAGCAGTACTTC.

The rearrangement links TRBV15 to TRBJ2-3; D might be TRBD2 (5 bases). Between the trimmed V and J ends, which lost 1 base and 2 bases, there was a span of 10 bases. The CDR3 contains 15 residues. CDR1 is LNHNV, CDR2 YYDKDF, per germline (reference sequence). The CDR3 is CATSRVRGPTDTQYF. Here the CDR3 DNA reads TGTGCCACCAGCAGAGTTCGAGGGCCCACAGATACGCAGTATTTT.